Listed below are T cell receptor beta chains from one sample, sequenced in a study of tumor-infiltrating lymphocytes in primary liver carcinoma. TCRdb independently ran MiXCR on the multiplex PCR reads; one entry per CDR3 protein. The sample lists roughly 100,000 distinct CDR3 sequences, about 70% occurring once. The sample consisted of liver tumor tissue from sampling region 5. All receptors derive from a woman in her fifties or sixties with primary liver carcinoma and hepatitis B virus infection. CDR3s include the opening cysteine and the closing phenylalanine or tryptophan. D genes are given only for firm matches. Part of the rows lack a size; the others show once, few, many or a class for expanded clones.

V gene: TRBV11-1; D gene: NA; clone size: NA; J gene: TRBJ2-7; CDR3 DNA: TGTGCCAGCAGCTTACCGGAAAATTACGGGCAGTACTTC; CDR3 protein: CASSLPENYGQYF
V gene: TRBV7-9; D gene: NA; clone size: many; J gene: TRBJ1-1; CDR3 DNA: TGTGCCAGCAGCCGCGTTGGTGCGGGGGCCATGGACACTGAAGCTTTCTTT; CDR3 protein: CASSRVGAGAMDTEAFF
V gene: TRBV11-3; D gene: NA; clone size: NA; J gene: TRBJ2-3; CDR3 DNA: TGTGCCAGCAGCCGGTCGGCCGGACAGAGGGCCTCAGATACGCAGTATTTT; CDR3 protein: CASSRSAGQRASDTQYF
V gene: TRBV7-8; D gene: TRBD2; clone size: NA; J gene: TRBJ2-7; CDR3 DNA: TGTGCCAGTAGCTTGTTTCTAGCGGGAACGGAGTACGAGCAGTACTTC; CDR3 protein: CASSLFLAGTEYEQYF
V gene: TRBV29-1; D gene: NA; clone size: NA; J gene: TRBJ2-3; CDR3 DNA: TGCAGGGTTGAGACCAGGGCAGATACGCAGTATTTT; CDR3 protein: CRVETRADTQYF
V gene: TRBV12-3/TRBV12-4; D gene: NA; clone size: NA; J gene: TRBJ1-1; CDR3 DNA: TGTGTCAGTAGTTACCCCCGCCCCTCTGAAGCTTTCTTT; CDR3 protein: CVSSYPRPSEAFF
V gene: TRBV6-5; D gene: TRBD2; clone size: NA; J gene: TRBJ2-7; CDR3 DNA: TGTACCAGCGATTCTAGCGGGAGAAGTGGCGAGCAGTACTTC; CDR3 protein: CTSDSSGRSGEQYF
V gene: TRBV12-3/TRBV12-4; D gene: NA; clone size: many; J gene: TRBJ1-1; CDR3 DNA: TGTGCCAGCAGTACAGGGACGGGCACTGAAGCTTTCTTT; CDR3 protein: CASSTGTGTEAFF
V gene: TRBV4-2; D gene: NA; clone size: NA; J gene: TRBJ2-7; CDR3 DNA: TGTGCCAGCAACCAAAAGATGGGAGAGCAGTACTTC; CDR3 protein: CASNQKMGEQYF
V gene: TRBV28; D gene: NA; clone size: NA; J gene: TRBJ1-1; CDR3 DNA: TGTGCCAGCAGTTCACCATTGACGGCATGGATGAACAATGAAGCTTTCTTT; CDR3 protein: CASSSPLTAWMNNEAFF
V gene: TRBV10-1; D gene: TRBD2; clone size: many; J gene: TRBJ2-2; CDR3 DNA: TGCGCCAGCAGCAGAAGTGCTGGTAGCGGGAGCGGGGAGCTGTTTTTT; CDR3 protein: CASSRSAGSGSGELFF
V gene: TRBV28; D gene: NA; clone size: NA; J gene: TRBJ1-2; CDR3 DNA: TGTGCCAGCAGTTTGGCAGTATATGGCTTCACCTTC; CDR3 protein: CASSLAVYGFTF
V gene: TRBV5-1; D gene: TRBD2; clone size: NA; J gene: TRBJ2-1; CDR3 DNA: TGCGCCAGCAGCTTGTTTGGAGTAGCGGGAGTAGGGAGCAATAAGCAGTTCTTC; CDR3 protein: CASSLFGVAGVGSNKQFF
V gene: TRBV7-2; D gene: NA; clone size: NA; J gene: TRBJ1-5; CDR3 DNA: TGTGCCAGCAGCTCTGGAATCAATCAGCCCCAGCATTTT; CDR3 protein: CASSSGINQPQHF
V gene: TRBV28; D gene: NA; clone size: NA; J gene: TRBJ2-4; CDR3 DNA: TGTGCCAGCAGAAAGAGGGACTCGGGAAACAATCAGTACTTC; CDR3 protein: CASRKRDSGNNQYF
V gene: TRBV28; D gene: NA; clone size: few; J gene: TRBJ2-1; CDR3 DNA: TGTGCCAGCAGTTCCCGGCGGAGGGGGTACAATGAGCAGTTCTTC; CDR3 protein: CASSSRRRGYNEQFF
V gene: TRBV6-5; D gene: NA; clone size: NA; J gene: TRBJ2-2; CDR3 DNA: TGTGCCAGCAGCTATCAGAAAACCGGGGTGCTGTTTTTT; CDR3 protein: CASSYQKTGVLFF
V gene: TRBV12-3/TRBV12-4; D gene: NA; clone size: NA; J gene: TRBJ1-1; CDR3 DNA: TGTGCCAGCAGTTCCAACAAGGGGCGGGCCACTAAAGCTTTCTTT; CDR3 protein: CASSSNKGRATKAFF
V gene: TRBV11-3; D gene: NA; clone size: medium-sized; J gene: TRBJ2-1; CDR3 DNA: TGTGCCAGCAGCTTTAGAGACTTCTCAAATGAGCAGTTCTTC; CDR3 protein: CASSFRDFSNEQFF
V gene: TRBV2; D gene: NA; clone size: few; J gene: TRBJ2-3; CDR3 DNA: TGTGCCAGCAGGAGGGCCCCCCCAGATACGCAGTATTTT; CDR3 protein: CASRRAPPDTQYF
V gene: TRBV29-1; D gene: TRBD1; clone size: NA; J gene: TRBJ1-2; CDR3 DNA: TGCAGCGTTAAAGATCGAGGAGACAGGGGGCTCCACGGCTACACCTTC; CDR3 protein: CSVKDRGDRGLHGYTF
V gene: TRBV28; D gene: NA; clone size: NA; J gene: TRBJ2-3; CDR3 DNA: TGTGCCAGCAGCTCGGACATAAGCACAGATATGCAGTATTTT; CDR3 protein: CASSSDISTDMQYF
V gene: TRBV11-3; D gene: TRBD2; clone size: many; J gene: TRBJ2-5; CDR3 DNA: TGTGCCAGCAGCCAAGGGCTAGCGGGAGTGAAGGAGACCCAGTACTTC; CDR3 protein: CASSQGLAGVKETQYF
V gene: TRBV11-3; D gene: TRBD2; clone size: many; J gene: TRBJ2-1; CDR3 DNA: TGTGCCAGCAGCTTAGAGACTAGCGGCTACAATGAGCAGTTCTTC; CDR3 protein: CASSLETSGYNEQFF
V gene: TRBV6-4; D gene: TRBD2; clone size: many; J gene: TRBJ2-1; CDR3 DNA: TGTGCCATTTTAGCGGGAGAACTATACAATGAGCAGTTCTTC; CDR3 protein: CAILAGELYNEQFF
V gene: TRBV7-8; D gene: TRBD1; clone size: NA; J gene: TRBJ1-3; CDR3 DNA: TGTGCCAGCAGTCCAGATAAACAGGGGGGTGGATACACCATATATTTT; CDR3 protein: CASSPDKQGGGYTIYF